Listed below are T cell receptor beta chains from one sample, sequenced in a study of blood T cell repertoires in COVID-19. Profiling relied on immunoSEQ multiplex PCR, and the TCRdb table lists in-frame clones only, not all of them. In the table there are some 50,000 clones, 85% to 90% of which are singletons. What was sequenced was peripheral blood. The receptor set was obtained from a woman older than 75 with COVID-19, enrolled during active disease. CDR3s include the opening cysteine and the closing phenylalanine or tryptophan. The order of the fields is J gene, V gene, clone size, D gene, CDR3 protein, CDR3 DNA. The D gene is left open where the match is weak. Part of the rows lack a size; the others show once, few, many or a class for expanded clones.

TRBJ1-1,TRBV21-1,NA,NA,CASSARFRVQNTEAFF,TGTGCCAGCAGCGCGCGATTCCGGGTTCAAAACACTGAAGCTTTCTTT
TRBJ2-1,TRBV6-6,NA,TRBD1,CASSSGTGGDEQFF,TGTGCCAGCAGCTCCGGGACAGGTGGCGATGAGCAGTTCTTC
TRBJ1-3,TRBV11-2,NA,NA,CASSPAYLGQKLGNTIYF,TGTGCCAGCAGCCCAGCATACCTCGGACAAAAGTTGGGAAACACCATATATTTT
TRBJ1-1,TRBV6-5,NA,NA,CASSYSAGNTEAFF,TGTGCCAGCAGTTACTCGGCAGGGAACACTGAAGCTTTCTTT
TRBJ2-7,TRBV9,NA,NA,CASSVEGGVNEQYF,TGTGCCAGCAGCGTAGAAGGGGGGGTCAACGAGCAGTACTTC
TRBJ2-1,TRBV3-1/TRBV3-2,NA,NA,CASSQGGSTSSYNEQFF,TGTGCCAGCAGCCAAGGTGGTAGCACGAGCTCCTACAATGAGCAGTTCTTC
TRBJ2-1,TRBV19,NA,TRBD2,CASSPRRSGTGNEQFF,TGTGCCAGTAGCCCAAGGAGGAGCGGGACGGGAAATGAGCAGTTCTTC
TRBJ2-1,TRBV24-1,NA,TRBD2,CATSESGLAGPYNEQFF,TGTGCCACCAGTGAGTCCGGACTAGCGGGACCCTACAATGAGCAGTTCTTC
TRBJ1-4,TRBV30,NA,NA,CAWGTRGPPTNEKLFF,TGTGCCTGGGGGACGAGAGGTCCCCCAACTAATGAAAAACTGTTTTTT
TRBJ1-4,TRBV28,NA,NA,CASSFRDTEKLFF,TGTGCCAGCAGTTTCAGGGATACCGAAAAACTGTTTTTT
TRBJ2-1,TRBV18,NA,NA,CASSPQLANEQFF,TGTGCCAGCTCACCACAACTAGCAAATGAGCAGTTCTTC
TRBJ2-7,TRBV7-2,NA,TRBD2,CATLGGSNYEQYF,TGTGCCACCCTGGGCGGGAGCAACTACGAGCAGTACTTC
TRBJ2-2,TRBV3-1/TRBV3-2,NA,NA,CASSQYGGANTGELFF,TGTGCCAGCAGCCAATATGGGGGGGCCAACACCGGGGAGCTGTTTTTT
TRBJ1-6,TRBV11-2,few,TRBD1,CASEEQGVGSPLHF,TGTGCCAGCGAGGAACAGGGGGTCGGGTCACCCCTCCACTTT
TRBJ2-2,TRBV5-5,NA,NA,CASSSLGSATGELFF,TGTGCCAGCAGCTCACTAGGATCGGCCACCGGGGAGCTGTTTTTT
TRBJ2-5,TRBV4-2,NA,TRBD2,CASSQDSLGLAGGETQYF,TGTGCCAGCAGCCAAGATTCTCTGGGACTAGCGGGAGGGGAGACCCAGTACTTC